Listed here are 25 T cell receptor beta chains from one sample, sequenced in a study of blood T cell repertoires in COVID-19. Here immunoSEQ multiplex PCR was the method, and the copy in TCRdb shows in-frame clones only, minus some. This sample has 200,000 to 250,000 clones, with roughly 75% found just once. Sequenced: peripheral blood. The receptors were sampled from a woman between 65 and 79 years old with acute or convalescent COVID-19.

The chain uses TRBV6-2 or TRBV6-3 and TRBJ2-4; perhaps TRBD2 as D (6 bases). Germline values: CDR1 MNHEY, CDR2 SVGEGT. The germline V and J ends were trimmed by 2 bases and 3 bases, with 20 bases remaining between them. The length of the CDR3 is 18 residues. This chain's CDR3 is CASSYGDGTRRGKNIQYF. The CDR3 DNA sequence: TGTGCCAGCAGTTACGGCGACGGGACTCGGAGGGGCAAAAACATTCAGTACTTC.

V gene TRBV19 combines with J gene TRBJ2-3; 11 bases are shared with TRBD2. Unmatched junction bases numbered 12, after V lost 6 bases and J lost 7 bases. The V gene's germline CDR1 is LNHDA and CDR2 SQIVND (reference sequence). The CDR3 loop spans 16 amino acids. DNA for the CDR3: TGTGCCAGTAGGCGAACACCGGGACTAGCGGCTCATACGCAGTATTTT. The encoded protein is CASRRTPGLAAHTQYF.

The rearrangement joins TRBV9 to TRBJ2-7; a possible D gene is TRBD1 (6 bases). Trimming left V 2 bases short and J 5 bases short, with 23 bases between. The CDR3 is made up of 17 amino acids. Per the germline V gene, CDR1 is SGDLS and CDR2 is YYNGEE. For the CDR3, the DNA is TGTGCCAGCAGCGTTACGCTCTCTCAGGGGCTAGGCGACGAGCAGTACTTC. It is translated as CASSVTLSQGLGDEQYF. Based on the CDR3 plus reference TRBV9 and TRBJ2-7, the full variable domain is DSGVTQTPKHLITATGQRVTLRCSPRSGDLSVYWYQQSLDQGLQFLIQYYNGEERAKGNILERFSAQQFPDLHSELNLSSLELGDSALYFCASSVTLSQGLGDEQYFGPGTRLTVT.

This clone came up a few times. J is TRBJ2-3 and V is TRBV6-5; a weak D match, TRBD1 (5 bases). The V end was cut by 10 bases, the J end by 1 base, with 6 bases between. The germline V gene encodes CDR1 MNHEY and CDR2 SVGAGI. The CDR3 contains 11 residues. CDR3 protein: CATGRTDTQYF. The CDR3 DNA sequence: TGTGCCACAGGGCGCACAGATACGCAGTATTTT.

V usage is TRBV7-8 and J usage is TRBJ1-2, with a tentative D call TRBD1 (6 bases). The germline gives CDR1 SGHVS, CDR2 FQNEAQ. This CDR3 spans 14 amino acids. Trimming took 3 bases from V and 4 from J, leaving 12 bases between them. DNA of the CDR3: TGTGCCAGCAGCTTTAGGGGGGGGATCTATGGCTACACCTTC. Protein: CASSFRGGIYGYTF.

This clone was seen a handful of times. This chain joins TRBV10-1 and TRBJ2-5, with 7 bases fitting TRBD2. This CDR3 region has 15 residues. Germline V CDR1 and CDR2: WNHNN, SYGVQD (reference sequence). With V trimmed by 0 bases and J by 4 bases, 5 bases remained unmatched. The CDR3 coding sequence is TGCGCCAGCAGTGAGTCGGGCGGGGGAAGAGAGACCCAGTACTTC. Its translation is CASSESGGGRETQYF.

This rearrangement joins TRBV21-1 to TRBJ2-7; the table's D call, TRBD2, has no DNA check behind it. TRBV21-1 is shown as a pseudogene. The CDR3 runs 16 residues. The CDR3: CASSKVTAGGSYEQYF. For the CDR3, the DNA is TGTGCCAGCAGCAAAGTTACGGCGGGGGGCTCCTACGAGCAGTACTTC.

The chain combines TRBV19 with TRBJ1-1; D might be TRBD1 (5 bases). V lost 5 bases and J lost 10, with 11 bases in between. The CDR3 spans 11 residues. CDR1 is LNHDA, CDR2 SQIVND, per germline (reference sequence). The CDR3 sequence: CASSYTGSAFF. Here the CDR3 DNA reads TGTGCCAGTAGTTATACAGGCTCAGCTTTCTTT.

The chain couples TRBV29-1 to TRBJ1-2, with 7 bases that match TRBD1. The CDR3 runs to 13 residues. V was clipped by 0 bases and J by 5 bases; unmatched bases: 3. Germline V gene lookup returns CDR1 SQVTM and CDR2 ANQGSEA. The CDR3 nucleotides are TGCAGCGTTGAAGAAATACAGGGGTATGGCTACACCTTC. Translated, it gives CSVEEIQGYGYTF.

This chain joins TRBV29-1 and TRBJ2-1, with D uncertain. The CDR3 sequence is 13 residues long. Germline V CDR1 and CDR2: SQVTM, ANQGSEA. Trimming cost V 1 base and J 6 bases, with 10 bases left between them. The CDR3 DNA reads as TGCAGCGTTGAAGTCTTGGTGAGCAATGAGCAGTTCTTC. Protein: CSVEVLVSNEQFF.

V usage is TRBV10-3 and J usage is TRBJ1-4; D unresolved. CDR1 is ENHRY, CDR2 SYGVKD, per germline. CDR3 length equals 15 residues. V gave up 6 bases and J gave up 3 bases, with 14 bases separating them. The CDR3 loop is CAIRREEKANEKLFF. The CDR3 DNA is TGTGCCATCAGGAGGGAGGAGAAGGCTAATGAAAAACTGTTTTTT.

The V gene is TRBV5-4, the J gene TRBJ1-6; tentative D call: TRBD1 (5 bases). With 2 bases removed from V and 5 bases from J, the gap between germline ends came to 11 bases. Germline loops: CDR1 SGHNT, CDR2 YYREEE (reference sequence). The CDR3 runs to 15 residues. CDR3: CASSFRDRNNSPLHF. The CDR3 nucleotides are TGTGCCAGCAGCTTTCGAGACAGAAATAATTCACCCCTCCACTTT.

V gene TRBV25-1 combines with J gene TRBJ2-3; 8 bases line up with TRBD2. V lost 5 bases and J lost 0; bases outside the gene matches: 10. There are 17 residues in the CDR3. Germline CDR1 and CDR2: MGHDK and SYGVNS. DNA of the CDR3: TGTGCCAGCAGTCGGGCGGGGGGACGAACTAGCACAGATACGCAGTATTTT. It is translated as CASSRAGGRTSTDTQYF.

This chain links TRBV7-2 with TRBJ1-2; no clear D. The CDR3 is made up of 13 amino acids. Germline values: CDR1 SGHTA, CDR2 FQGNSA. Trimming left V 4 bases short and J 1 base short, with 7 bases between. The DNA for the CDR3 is TGTGCCAGCAGCTCGACACTTAACTATGGCTACACCTTC. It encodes CASSSTLNYGYTF.

The CDR3 nucleotides read TGTGCCAGCAGCTTAACCGGGACTAGCGCCTCGACTCCAGATACGCAGTATTTT. Its protein product is CASSLTGTSASTPDTQYF. The chain uses TRBV5-6 and TRBJ2-3, with TRBD2 matching 10 bases. Germline trimming cut 2 bases from V and 4 bases from J; bases unmatched to any gene: 13. The germline V gene has CDR1 SGHDT and CDR2 YYEEEE. This CDR3 is built from 18 residues.

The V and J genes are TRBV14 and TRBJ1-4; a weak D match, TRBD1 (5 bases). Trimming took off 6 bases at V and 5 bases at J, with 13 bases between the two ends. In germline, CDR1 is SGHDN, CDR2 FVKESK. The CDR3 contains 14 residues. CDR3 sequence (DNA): TGTGCCAGCAGTCGTACAGGCCTAAATGAAAAACTGTTTTTT. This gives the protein CASSRTGLNEKLFF.

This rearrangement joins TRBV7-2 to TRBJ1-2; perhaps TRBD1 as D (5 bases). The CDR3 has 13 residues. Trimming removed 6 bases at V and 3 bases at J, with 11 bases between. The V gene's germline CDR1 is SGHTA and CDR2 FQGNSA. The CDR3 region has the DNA TGTGCCAGCAGTTACCGGGGGTACTATGGCTACACCTTC. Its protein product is CASSYRGYYGYTF.

CDR3 residues: CASKRRDTQYF. DNA of the CDR3: TGTGCCAGCAAGAGAAGAGATACGCAGTATTTT. This chain joins TRBV6-5 and TRBJ2-3; unclear D gene. This CDR3 has 11 amino acids. Trimming took off 7 bases at V and 5 bases at J, with 7 bases between the two ends. Germline CDR1 MNHEY, CDR2 SVGAGI.

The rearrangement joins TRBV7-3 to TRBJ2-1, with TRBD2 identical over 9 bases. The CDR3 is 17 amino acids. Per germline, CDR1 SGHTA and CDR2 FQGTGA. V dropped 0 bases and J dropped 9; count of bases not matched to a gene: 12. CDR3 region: CASSLTLFGGGAAEQFF. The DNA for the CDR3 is TGTGCCAGCAGCTTAACCCTCTTCGGCGGGGGGGCCGCTGAGCAGTTCTTC.

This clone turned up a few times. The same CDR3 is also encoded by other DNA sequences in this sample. DNA for the CDR3: TGTGCCAGCTCACGCCAGGGTGACTATGGCTACACCTTC. It is translated as CASSRQGDYGYTF. The rearrangement links TRBV18 to TRBJ1-2; maybe TRBD1 (5 bases). The germline V gene has CDR1 KGHSH and CDR2 LQKENI. CDR3 length: 13 residues. V shed 4 bases and J shed 3 bases, with 9 bases lying between them. The full variable domain, completed using reference TRBV18 and TRBJ1-2, is NAGVMQNPRHLVRRRGQEARLRCSPMKGHSHVYWYRQLPEEGLKFMVYLQKENIIDESGMPKERFSAEFPKEGPSILRIQQVVRGDSAAYFCASSRQGDYGYTFGSGTRLTVV.

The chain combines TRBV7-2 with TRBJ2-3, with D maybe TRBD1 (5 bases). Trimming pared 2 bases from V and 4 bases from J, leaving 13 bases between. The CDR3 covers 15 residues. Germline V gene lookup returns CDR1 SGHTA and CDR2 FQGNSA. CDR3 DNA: TGTGCCAGCAGCTTACAGGCTAGGGGCCCAGATACGCAGTATTTT. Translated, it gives CASSLQARGPDTQYF.

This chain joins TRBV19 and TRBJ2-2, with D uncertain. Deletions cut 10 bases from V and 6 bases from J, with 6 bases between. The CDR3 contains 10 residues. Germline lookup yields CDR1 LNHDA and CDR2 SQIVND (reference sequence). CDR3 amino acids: CATLSGELFF. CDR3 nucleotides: TGTGCCACCCTGTCCGGGGAGCTGTTTTTT. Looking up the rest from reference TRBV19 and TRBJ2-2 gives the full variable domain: DGGITQSPKYLFRKEGQNVTLSCEQNLNHDAMYWYRQDPGQGLRLIYYSQIVNDFQKGDIAEGYSVSREKKESFPLTVTSAQKNPTAFYLCATLSGELFFGEGSRLTVL.

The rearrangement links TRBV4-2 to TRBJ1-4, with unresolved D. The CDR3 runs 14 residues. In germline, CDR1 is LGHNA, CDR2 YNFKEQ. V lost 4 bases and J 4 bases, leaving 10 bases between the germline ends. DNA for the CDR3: TGTGCCAGCAGCCTTGGCGGCGATAATGAAAAACTGTTTTTT. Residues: CASSLGGDNEKLFF.

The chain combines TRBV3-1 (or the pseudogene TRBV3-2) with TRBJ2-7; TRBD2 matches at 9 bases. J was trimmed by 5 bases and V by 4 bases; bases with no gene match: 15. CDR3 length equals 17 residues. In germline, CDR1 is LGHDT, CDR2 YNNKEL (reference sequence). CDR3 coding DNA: TGTGCCAGCAGCCCCCGGCAGCGGGGGGCGTCCCGGGACGAGCAGTACTTC. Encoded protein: CASSPRQRGASRDEQYF.

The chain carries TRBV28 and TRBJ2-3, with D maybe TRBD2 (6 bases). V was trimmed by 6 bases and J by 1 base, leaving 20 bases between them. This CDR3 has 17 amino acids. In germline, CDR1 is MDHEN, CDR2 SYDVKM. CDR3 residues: CASSSAGREVGTDTQYF. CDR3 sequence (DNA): TGTGCCAGCAGCTCGGCAGGTAGGGAGGTCGGCACAGATACGCAGTATTTT.